This TCR beta chain was sequenced for a study of T-cell memory formation after mild COVID-19. Overall study: The TCR clusters were mostly specific to one donor.

This clonotype was counted at least ten times. Germline V gene lookup returns CDR1 MRHNA and CDR2 SNTAGT. The CDR3 has 14 residues. V was cut by 2 bases and J by 4 bases, with 10 bases left in between. TCRdb used MiXCR to reprocess the 5' RACE reads, holding one entry per CDR3 protein. The table has tens of thousands of distinct CDR3 sequences, under 8% seen once. V usage is TRBV6-4 and J usage is TRBJ2-3; possibly TRBD2 for D (7 bases). Material: PBMCs or a T cell subset sorted from them (not recorded which). This clonotype was obtained from a man between 18 and 35 years old who had mild COVID-19 (a few samples of this study predate the infection). Cell type and time point are not known. The CDR3 here is CASSDGGASDTQYF. The CDR3, as DNA: TGTGCCAGCAGTGACGGGGGGGCCTCAGATACGCAGTATTTT.